A selection of T cell receptor beta chains follows, all from one sample in a study of blood T cell repertoires in COVID-19. The protocol was immunoSEQ multiplex PCR, while the TCRdb copy is restricted to in-frame clones and leaves out a portion. This sample has roughly 500,000 clones, with around nine tenths found just once. Sequenced input: PBMCs or T cells enriched from blood (not recorded which). The receptor set was obtained from a woman in her forties who had recovered from COVID-19. The CDR3 runs from the conserved cysteine through the conserved F or W. A D gene is named only where the DNA matches it firmly. The size entry is marked missing in some rows and otherwise reads once, few, many or a size class.

v_call	d_call	cdr3_length	clone_size	j_call	cdr3_nt	cdr3_aa
TRBV4-1	NA	15	NA	TRBJ2-2	TGCGCCAGCAGCCAAGGCGGTCAGGGCGTGATGGGGCTGTTTTTT	CASSQGGQGVMGLFF
TRBV4-1	TRBD2	15	NA	TRBJ2-7	TGCGCCAGCAGCCAAGGGCTAGCGGGAGCGTACGAGCAGTACTTC	CASSQGLAGAYEQYF
TRBV18	NA	14	many	TRBJ1-2	TGTGCCAGCTCGCTCGAAACAGCTAAATATGGCTACACCTTC	CASSLETAKYGYTF
TRBV18	TRBD2	18	NA	TRBJ2-5	TGTGCCAGCTCACCTTTCGGGGGGGGAGAGGTATCGGCGGAGACCCAGTACTTC	CASSPFGGGEVSAETQYF
TRBV19	NA	15	once	TRBJ1-4	TGTGCCAGTAGTACCCAGGGGCTCGCTAATGAAAAACTGTTTTTT	CASSTQGLANEKLFF
TRBV10-1	TRBD2	18	NA	TRBJ2-7	TGCGCCAGCAGTGATCCTCCGGGCCTCGGGCGGGGGACCTACGAGCAGTACTTC	CASSDPPGLGRGTYEQYF
TRBV11-3	NA	16	NA	TRBJ1-3	TGTGCCAGCAGCTTAGGGAGGGGTGAATCTGGAAACACCATATATTTT	CASSLGRGESGNTIYF
TRBV6-5	NA	13	NA	TRBJ1-1	TGTGCCAGCAGAACCCAGGGTAACACTGAAGCTTTCTTT	CASRTQGNTEAFF
TRBV6-5	TRBD1	12	NA	TRBJ1-1	TGTGCCAGCAGTTACGACAGGGAGGAAGCTTTCTTT	CASSYDREEAFF
TRBV2	NA	16	NA	TRBJ1-6	TGTGCCAGCGGGTTGGGGGCGGATGGGAATTTGTCACCCCTCCACTTT	CASGLGADGNLSPLHF
TRBV4-1	NA	17	NA	TRBJ2-1	TGCGCCAGCAGCCAGATGCCGACAGGTACCACCTACAATGAGCAGTTCTTC	CASSQMPTGTTYNEQFF
TRBV12-3/TRBV12-4	TRBD1	12	NA	TRBJ1-2	TGTGCCAGCAAAGAGGGGGCAGGAGGCTACACCTTC	CASKEGAGGYTF
TRBV6-5	NA	14	NA	TRBJ1-4	TGTGCCAGCAGTTACGACAGGTCTAATGAAAAACTGTTTTTT	CASSYDRSNEKLFF
TRBV11-2	NA	15	once	TRBJ2-7	TGTGCCAGCAGCCCGCGGAGCGGTAGCTCCTACGAGCAGTACTTC	CASSPRSGSSYEQYF
TRBV7-2	TRBD2	17	NA	TRBJ2-6	TGTGCCAGCAGCTTACTAGCGGGAGTTTCTGGGGCCAACGTCCTGACTTTC	CASSLLAGVSGANVLTF
TRBV6-4	NA	13	NA	TRBJ1-1	TGTGCCAGCAGTGAAACAGGGTGGGCTGAAGCTTTCTTT	CASSETGWAEAFF
TRBV30	NA	13	NA	TRBJ1-1	TGTGCCTGGGACGGGGACATGAACACTGAAGCTTTCTTT	CAWDGDMNTEAFF
TRBV20-1	NA	14	NA	TRBJ1-6	TGCAGTGCTAGTTCAGGGCTTGTATATTCACCCCTCCACTTT	CSASSGLVYSPLHF
TRBV29-1	NA	11	NA	TRBJ2-7	TGCAGCGTCGCCGCAGGGTCAGTGCAGTACTTC	CSVAAGSVQYF
TRBV3-1/TRBV3-2	TRBD2	17	once	TRBJ2-1	TGTGCCAGCAGCCATGGGGGGAGGGTCGGGAGAATCAATGAGCAGTTCTTC	CASSHGGRVGRINEQFF
TRBV5-8	TRBD2	16	NA	TRBJ2-3	TGTGCCAGCAGCTTGGCCCTAGCGGGGCACACAGATACGCAGTATTTT	CASSLALAGHTDTQYF
TRBV6-6	NA	13	few	TRBJ2-4	TGTGCCAGTCACGACAGGCCCTGGGACATTCAGTACTTC	CASHDRPWDIQYF
TRBV4-3	TRBD1	16	once	TRBJ2-7	TGCGCCAGCAGCCCCACGAGACAGGGGATCATGTACGAGCAGTACTTC	CASSPTRQGIMYEQYF
TRBV19	TRBD1	20	NA	TRBJ1-5	TGTGCCAGTAGTATCCCAACTCGGGACAGGGGGCTTGGGGGCAATCAGCCCCAGCATTTT	CASSIPTRDRGLGGNQPQHF
TRBV27	NA	15	NA	TRBJ1-2	TGTGCCAGCAGCTCCAGGGGCACTGCTAACTATGGCTACACCTTC	CASSSRGTANYGYTF
TRBV10-3	NA	13	NA	TRBJ1-5	TGTGCCATCAGTGACCGGGGCAATCAGCCCCAGCATTTT	CAISDRGNQPQHF
TRBV9	TRBD1	17	NA	TRBJ2-3	TGTGCCAGCAGCATCGGGACAGGCGTGGGTCTGAAAGATACGCAGTATTTT	CASSIGTGVGLKDTQYF
TRBV7-9	NA	12	NA	TRBJ2-7	TGTGCCAGCAGCCATAGTCGAGACGAGCAGTACTTC	CASSHSRDEQYF
TRBV5-5	NA	16	NA	TRBJ2-7	TGTGCCAGCAGCTCGCGCACAGGGAAAGCTCCATACGAGCAGTACTTC	CASSSRTGKAPYEQYF
TRBV5-1	NA	13	NA	TRBJ2-1	TGCGCCAGCAGCCCCGGGACTTACAATGAGCAGTTCTTC	CASSPGTYNEQFF
TRBV4-1	TRBD2	15	once	TRBJ2-1	TGCGCCAGCAGCACACTAGCGGGTGATTACAATGAGCAGTTCTTC	CASSTLAGDYNEQFF
TRBV4-3	NA	16	NA	TRBJ1-6	TGCGCCAGCAGCCCCGAGTGGGGGGGGCGTTATTCACCCCTCCACTTT	CASSPEWGGRYSPLHF
TRBV2	TRBD1	16	NA	TRBJ2-3	TGTGCCAGCAGTCCGGACAGGGGGATTATCACAGATACGCAGTATTTT	CASSPDRGIITDTQYF
TRBV7-2	NA	14	NA	TRBJ1-2	TGTGCCAGCAGCCCATTTTACTCGGACTATGGCTACACCTTC	CASSPFYSDYGYTF
TRBV6-5	NA	14	NA	TRBJ1-4	TGTGCCAGCAGCAGCCAGGGGTTAACTGAAAAACTGTTTTTT	CASSSQGLTEKLFF
TRBV19	TRBD1	17	NA	TRBJ1-5	TGTGCCAGTAGGGATTTACCGGGACAGAGAATCAATCAGCCCCAGCATTTT	CASRDLPGQRINQPQHF
TRBV7-2	TRBD1	16	NA	TRBJ2-3	TGTGCCAGCAGCAAACAACAGGGGCGGTATGCAGATACGCAGTATTTT	CASSKQQGRYADTQYF